This T cell receptor beta chain stems from a study of PD-1 blockade in mismatch repair-deficient tumors. Findings of the study overall: Tumor-resident clones, often absent from pretreatment blood, expanded after pembrolizumab and then contracted.

Every patient had mismatch repair deficiency by PCR or immunohistochemistry. Three pembrolizumab responders had their TCRs sequenced. V shed 6 bases and J shed 4 bases, with 16 bases lying between them. The germline V gene has CDR1 WSHSY and CDR2 SAAADI. This CDR3 has 15 amino acids. TCRdb's table, derived via immunoSEQ multiplex PCR, lists solely in-frame clones and lacks some. Of around 110,000 clones listed, around 80% are singletons. Points on this clone: Its target is not known.

The chain combines TRBV10-2 with TRBJ2-1; possibly TRBD1 or TRBD2 for D (6 bases each). The sequence was obtained from an adult with mismatch repair-deficient cancer. The sample was peripheral blood, taken roughly 13 months after starting pembrolizumab. The chain's CDR3 is CASSDLGAGYNEQFF. In nucleotides, the CDR3 is TGCGCCAGCAGCGACCTGGGGGCGGGGTACAATGAGCAGTTCTTC.